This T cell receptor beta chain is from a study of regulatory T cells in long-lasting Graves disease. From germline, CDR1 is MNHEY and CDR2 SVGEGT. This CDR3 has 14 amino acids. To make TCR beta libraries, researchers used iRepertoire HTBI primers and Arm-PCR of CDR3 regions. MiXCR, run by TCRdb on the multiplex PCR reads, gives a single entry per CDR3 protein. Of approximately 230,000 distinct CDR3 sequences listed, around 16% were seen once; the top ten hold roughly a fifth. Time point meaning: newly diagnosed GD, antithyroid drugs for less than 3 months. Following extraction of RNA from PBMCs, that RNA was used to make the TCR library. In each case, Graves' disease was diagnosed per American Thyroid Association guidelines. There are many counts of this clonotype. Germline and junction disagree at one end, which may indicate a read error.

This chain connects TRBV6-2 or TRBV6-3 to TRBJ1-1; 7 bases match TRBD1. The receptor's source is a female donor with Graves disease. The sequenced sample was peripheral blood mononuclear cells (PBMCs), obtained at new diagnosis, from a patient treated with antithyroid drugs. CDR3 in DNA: TGTGCCAGCAGTTACGAGGGGGCGGACACTGAAGCTTTTTTT. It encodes CASSYEGADTEAFF.